The 24 T cell receptor beta chains given below trace back to one sample, sequenced in a study of T cell responses to AZD1222 COVID-19 vaccine. The data were produced by immunoSEQ multiplex PCR, yet TCRdb's version contains in-frame clones alone and is incomplete. The sample lists roughly 160,000 clones, 94% occurring once. The sample was peripheral blood, taken on day 0 of AZD1222 vaccination. These receptor sequences come from an adult in good health.

This chain joins TRBV6-6 and TRBJ1-5; 8 nucleotides agree with TRBD1. The trim removed 11 bases at V and 3 bases at J, leaving 12 bases unmatched. The CDR3 is made up of 15 amino acids. Germline assignment: CDR1 MNHNY and CDR2 SVGAGI (reference sequence). The CDR3 loop reads CASGGRQGANQPQHF. CDR3 bases: TGTGCCTCCGGTGGTCGGCAGGGGGCCAATCAGCCCCAGCATTTT.

The chain joins TRBV5-1 to TRBJ1-1, with no clear D. Trimming left V 0 bases short and J 7 bases short, with 10 bases between. The CDR3 is 13 residues long. The germline CDR1 and CDR2 sequences are SGHRS and YFSETQ. This CDR3 is CASSLGAEGEAFF. As DNA, the CDR3 is TGCGCCAGCAGCTTGGGGGCAGAGGGTGAAGCTTTCTTT.

The J gene is TRBJ1-5, the V gene TRBV19; 7 positions agree with TRBD1. The V gene's germline CDR1 is LNHDA and CDR2 SQIVND (reference sequence). Trimming removed 4 bases from V and 4 bases from J; junction bases left unmatched: 4. The CDR3 consists of 14 residues. The CDR3 DNA reads TGTGCCAGTAGTAGACAACAGGGGAATCAGCCCCAGCATTTT. Amino acids: CASSRQQGNQPQHF. Drawing the rest from reference TRBV19 and TRBJ1-5, the complete variable domain is DGGITQSPKYLFRKEGQNVTLSCEQNLNHDAMYWYRQDPGQGLRLIYYSQIVNDFQKGDIAEGYSVSREKKESFPLTVTSAQKNPTAFYLCASSRQQGNQPQHFGDGTRLSIL.

V and J are TRBV5-4 and TRBJ2-7; D is undetermined. The germline CDR1 and CDR2 sequences are SGHNT and YYREEE (reference sequence). CDR3 length: 11 amino acids. V dropped 4 bases and J dropped 0 bases, with 2 bases sitting between them. CDR3 residues: CASSDSYEQYF. The CDR3 DNA follows: TGTGCCAGCAGCGACTCCTACGAGCAGTACTTC.

This rearrangement joins TRBV6-5 to TRBJ1-5, with D uncertain. The CDR3 sequence is 14 residues long. V was cut by 4 bases and J by 5 bases, with 12 bases left in between. Germline CDR1 and CDR2: MNHEY and SVGAGI. The DNA of the CDR3 is TGTGCCAGCAGTTTCACCAGGAGCTATCAGCCCCAGCATTTT. Translated, it gives CASSFTRSYQPQHF.

The chain is built from TRBV5-5 and TRBJ2-5, with a tentative D call TRBD2 (5 bases). Germline V gives CDR1 SGHKS, CDR2 YYEKEE (reference sequence). Trimming left V 6 bases short and J 4 bases short, with 13 bases between. The CDR3 runs 13 residues. The CDR3 nucleotides read TGTGCCAGCACCCAGGCGGCGGGAGAGACCCAGTACTTC. Its protein product is CASTQAAGETQYF.

The genes are TRBV19 and TRBJ1-1; the D gene is possibly TRBD1 (5 bases). The germline V and J ends were trimmed by 1 base and 1 base, with 16 bases remaining between them. From germline, CDR1 is LNHDA and CDR2 SQIVND (reference sequence). There are 17 residues in the CDR3. The CDR3 is CASSIVRTGEANTEAFF. In nucleotides, the CDR3 is TGTGCCAGTAGTATAGTTCGCACAGGTGAGGCGAACACTGAAGCTTTCTTT.

The chain couples TRBV9 to TRBJ2-7; 7 bases are shared with TRBD1. The CDR3 extends over 15 amino acids. V shed 0 bases, J shed 4 bases, and the junction held 7 bases outside the gene matches. CDR1 SGDLS and CDR2 YYNGEE come from the germline V gene. The CDR3 spells CASSVADRAPYEQYF. The CDR3 bases are TGTGCCAGCAGCGTAGCCGACAGGGCCCCTTACGAGCAGTACTTC.

The chain recombines TRBV6-1 with TRBJ1-6; D is uncertain. CDR1 MNHNS and CDR2 SASEGT come from the germline V gene. Between the trimmed V and J ends, which lost 3 bases and 14 bases, there was a span of 14 bases. This CDR3 is 13 amino acids long. The CDR3: CASSEAPVEALHF. CDR3 DNA sequence: TGTGCCAGCAGTGAGGCCCCCGTGGAGGCCCTCCACTTT.

This chain joins TRBV6-5 and TRBJ1-2; the D is unclear. The CDR3 extends over 12 amino acids. V was shortened by 8 bases and J by 3 bases, with 10 bases between the two germline ends. Looked up from germline, CDR1 is MNHEY and CDR2 is SVGAGI. The CDR3 coding sequence is TGTGCCAGCCGGGGAATTTACTATGGCTACACCTTC. Its protein product is CASRGIYYGYTF.

The chain joins TRBV18 to TRBJ2-7; D remains unclear. CDR1 is KGHSH, CDR2 LQKENI, per germline. The CDR3 is 13 residues long. With 2 bases removed from V and 2 bases from J, the gap between germline ends came to 7 bases. The chain's CDR3 is CASSPSETYEQYF. The CDR3 bases are TGTGCCAGCTCACCATCCGAAACCTACGAGCAGTACTTC. The complete variable domain, with remaining parts taken from reference TRBV18 and TRBJ2-7, reads NAGVMQNPRHLVRRRGQEARLRCSPMKGHSHVYWYRQLPEEGLKFMVYLQKENIIDESGMPKERFSAEFPKEGPSILRIQQVVRGDSAAYFCASSPSETYEQYFGPGTRLTVT.

This clone is a singleton in its sample. This chain joins TRBV19 and TRBJ1-6, with D perhaps matching TRBD1 (6 bases). The V end was cut by 9 bases, the J end by 9 bases, with 15 bases between. The CDR3 spans 13 residues. The germline CDR1 and CDR2 sequences are LNHDA and SQIVND (reference sequence). The CDR3 spells CASSLGASSPLHF. For the CDR3, the DNA is TGTGCCAGCTCCTTGGGGGCGAGTTCACCCCTCCACTTT.

The V call is TRBV7-6, the J call TRBJ2-4; D gene uncertain. V shed 5 bases and J shed 2 bases, with 13 bases lying between them. Germline V lookup: CDR1 SGHVS, CDR2 FNYEAQ. The CDR3 runs to 15 residues. The CDR3 DNA reads TGTGCCAGCAGCCAGGATGGGGATTCCAAAAACATTCAGTACTTC. It specifies CASSQDGDSKNIQYF.

On this clone itself: The same CDR3 arises from other DNA sequences in this sample as well. The chain has TRBV12-3 or TRBV12-4 and TRBJ1-5, with D unclear. The CDR3 is 13 amino acids. Trimming stripped 3 bases from V and 4 bases from J, with 7 bases between. CDR3 DNA: TGTGCCAGCAGTTTTCTGGGTAATCAGCCCCAGCATTTT. Amino acids: CASSFLGNQPQHF.

This chain joins TRBV2 and TRBJ2-7, with D possibly TRBD2 on 5 matching bases. The germline V gene encodes CDR1 SNHLY and CDR2 FYNNEI. V lost 9 bases and J lost 5, with 23 bases in between. CDR3 length equals 15 residues. The CDR3 loop reads CASKQGSITIDEQYF. CDR3 DNA sequence: TGTGCCAGTAAGCAAGGGAGCATAACAATTGACGAGCAGTACTTC. Complete variable domain (other parts from reference TRBV2 and TRBJ2-7): EPEVTQTPSHQVTQMGQEVILRCVPISNHLYFYWYRQILGQKVEFLVSFYNNEISEKSEIFDDQFSVERPDGSNFTLKIRSTKLEDSAMYFCASKQGSITIDEQYFGPGTRLTVT.

This chain connects TRBV24-1 to TRBJ2-1, with D unresolved. The V end was cut by 3 bases, the J end by 0 bases, with 11 bases between. The CDR3 consists of 16 residues. The germline gives CDR1 KGHDR, CDR2 SFDVKD. The CDR3 reads CATSDGPSSSYNEQFF. In DNA, the CDR3 is TGTGCCACCAGTGATGGCCCCAGTAGCTCCTACAATGAGCAGTTCTTC.

This chain connects TRBV12-2 to TRBJ1-5. TRBV12-2 is flagged as a pseudogene. The CDR3 loop spans 10 amino acids. CDR3 sequence (DNA): TGTGCAAAGGGCAATCAGCCCCAGCATTTT. This translates into CAKGNQPQHF.

The chain links TRBV30 to TRBJ1-3; TRBD1 matches at 7 bases. This CDR3 has 14 amino acids. Germline CDR1 GTSNPN, CDR2 SVGIG (reference sequence). J was trimmed by 2 bases and V by 4 bases; bases with no gene match: 5. CDR3 DNA sequence: TGTGCCTGGACTATCGGGACAGCTGGAAACACCATATATTTT. Protein product: CAWTIGTAGNTIYF.

This clone was detected only a few times. The chain recombines TRBV28 with TRBJ1-2, with D unresolved. V gave up 1 base and J gave up 8 bases, with 14 bases separating them. CDR3 size: 14 residues. The germline V gene has CDR1 MDHEN and CDR2 SYDVKM. The CDR3 is CASSLSAVSNGYTF. DNA of the CDR3: TGTGCCAGCAGTTTATCAGCGGTCTCAAACGGCTACACCTTC.

The genes are TRBV14 and TRBJ1-2; 7 bases agree with TRBD1. Losses at the gene ends were 5 bases for V and 3 bases for J; bases not matched to a gene: 12. The length of the CDR3 is 16 residues. Germline CDR1 SGHDN, CDR2 FVKESK. This chain's CDR3 is CASSSRGTAFYYGYTF. CDR3 sequence (DNA): TGTGCCAGCAGCTCCCGCGGGACAGCGTTCTACTATGGCTACACCTTC. The whole variable domain, remainder taken from reference TRBV14 and TRBJ1-2, is EAGVTQFPSHSVIEKGQTVTLRCDPISGHDNLYWYRRVMGKEIKFLLHFVKESKQDESGMPNNRFLAERTGGTYSTLKVQPAELEDSGVYFCASSSRGTAFYYGYTFGSGTRLTVV.

This sequence joins TRBV6-6 and TRBJ1-4, with D unresolved. The germline V gene has CDR1 MNHNY and CDR2 SVGAGI (reference sequence). This CDR3 region has 11 residues. The V end lost 3 bases, the J end lost 6 bases, and 2 bases lay between the germline ends. The CDR3 reads CASSYDEKLFF. In nucleotides, the CDR3 is TGTGCCAGCAGTTATGATGAAAAACTGTTTTTT.

V gene TRBV5-5 combines with J gene TRBJ2-2; TRBD1 matches at 8 bases. V trimming: 4 bases; J trimming: 8 bases; junction bases outside the gene matches: 10. Per germline, CDR1 SGHKS and CDR2 YYEKEE (reference sequence). The CDR3 spans 15 residues. CDR3 sequence reads: CASSLQGGQPGELFF. DNA of the CDR3: TGTGCCAGCAGCCTACAGGGGGGTCAGCCAGGGGAGCTGTTTTTT.

The chain couples TRBV27 to TRBJ1-2; D remains ambiguous. The V gene's germline CDR1 is MNHEY and CDR2 SMNVEV (reference sequence). The CDR3 length is 10 residues. V was cut by 8 bases and J by 5 bases, with 6 bases left in between. The CDR3 DNA reads as TGTGCCAGCCCGGATTATGGCTACACCTTC. Protein product: CASPDYGYTF.

The table lists this clone with a count of one. This chain links TRBV7-9 with TRBJ2-7, with TRBD1 identical over 10 bases. The ends lost 5 bases at V and 4 bases at J; junction bases unmatched: 8. CDR1 SEHNR and CDR2 FQNEAQ come from the germline V gene (reference sequence). The CDR3 has 15 residues. The CDR3 region is CASSPTGQGFYEQYF. Here the CDR3 DNA reads TGTGCCAGCAGCCCAACGGGACAGGGGTTTTACGAGCAGTACTTC.